A selection of T cell receptor beta chains follows, all from one sample in a study of shared clonotypes between healthy human individuals. The assay was immunoSEQ multiplex PCR, and TCRdb's table has in-frame clones only and misses some. The profile shows 2 million to 2.5 million clones, roughly 92% of them singletons. The sample consisted of naive CD4+ T cells from PBMCs. These receptors originate from a man aged 18 to 30 in good health. Some clones in this sample may be carry-over from other donors' samples. CDR3s leave out the opening cysteine and the closing phenylalanine or tryptophan.

j_gene,v_gene,CDR3aa
TRBJ1-5,TRBV5-1,ASSPGGIKQPQH
TRBJ2-1,TRBV27,ASTTSYNEQF
TRBJ2-6,TRBV6-1,ASSGQGARGANVLT
TRBJ2-1,TRBV29-1,SVGRGDEQF
TRBJ2-1,TRBV5-1,ASSFLAGGQDEQF
TRBJ2-7,TRBV19,ASSIDGTAHQY
TRBJ2-7,TRBV15,ATSKSGRALYEQY
TRBJ2-7,TRBV5-1,ASSPGFSGKSYEQY
TRBJ1-1,TRBV7-6,ASSLQGGGTEAF
TRBJ2-5,TRBV5-5,ASSQVGLQETQY
TRBJ2-5,TRBV19,ATQGGRAVGTQY
TRBJ2-7,TRBV6-5,ASSATSGGTYEQY
TRBJ1-5,TRBV5-3,ARSLDRRLSQPQH
TRBJ2-1,TRBV7-9,ASERSSYNEQF
TRBJ2-5,TRBV5-1,ASSWGLERETQY
TRBJ2-1,TRBV2,ASSLEQGHEQF
TRBJ2-7,TRBV18,ASSPEAGGPYEQY
TRBJ2-7,TRBV20-1,SASVSYEQY
TRBJ2-1,TRBV5-1,ASSFGQGSYNEQF
TRBJ1-5,TRBV19,ASSIPPTWSNQPQH